Shown below are 20 T cell receptor beta chains from a single sample sequenced in a study of T-cell reconstitution after alpha-beta-depleted transplantation in children. The TCRbeta library was prepared with unique molecular identifiers. TCRdb re-called the PCR reads through MiXCR, storing one row per CDR3 protein. The sample lists 300,000 or so distinct CDR3 sequences, almost 10% occurring once. The input for sequencing was PBMCs from the stem cell graft donor, taken from the stem cell graft. The receptors derive from a human donor who donated a stem cell graft to a child with SCID.

This clonotype was counted ten times or more. For the CDR3, the DNA is TGCGCCAGCGGACAGGGGGCTGGCACTGAAGCTTTCTTT. It specifies CASGQGAGTEAFF. The chain employs TRBV5-1 and TRBJ1-1; TRBD1 matches at 11 bases. V trimming: 7 bases; J trimming: 4 bases; junction bases outside the gene matches: 3. The germline CDR1 and CDR2 sequences are SGHRS and YFSETQ. The CDR3 has 13 amino acids. Full variable domain (missing parts from reference TRBV5-1 and TRBJ1-1): KAGVTQTPRYLIKTRGQQVTLSCSPISGHRSVSWYQQTPGQGLQFLFEYFSETQRNKGNFPGRFSGRQFSNSRSEMNVSTLELGDSALYLCASGQGAGTEAFFGQGTRLTVV.

The genes are TRBV12-3 or TRBV12-4 and TRBJ2-1, with 7 bases aligning to TRBD2. The junction had 10 bases not matched to a gene; V was cut back by 5 bases and J by 0 bases. CDR3 size: 17 residues. The CDR3 bases are TGTGCCAGCAGTCGCGCGGCAGTAGCGGGCTCCTACAATGAGCAGTTCTTC. Protein product: CASSRAAVAGSYNEQFF.

This chain uses TRBV5-1 with TRBJ2-1; 11 positions match TRBD2. V lost 4 bases to trimming and J lost 5 bases; unmatched junction nucleotides: 8. In germline, CDR1 is SGHRS, CDR2 YFSETQ. The CDR3 is 16 residues long. CDR3 bases: TGCGCCAGCAGCAGTGTAGCGGGGGGGCCCAACAATGAGCAGTTCTTC. This translates into CASSSVAGGPNNEQFF.

This clonotype was detected many times. The rearrangement links TRBV5-1 to TRBJ2-2, with D possibly being TRBD1 or TRBD2 (5 bases each). This CDR3 region has 16 residues. V lost 4 bases, J lost 1 base, and 14 bases lay in between. Looked up from germline, CDR1 is SGHRS and CDR2 is YFSETQ. CDR3 DNA: TGCGCCAGCAGCGTCTCCGGGACCCGGAACACCGGGGAGCTGTTTTTT. This gives the protein CASSVSGTRNTGELFF.

V gene TRBV5-1 combines with J gene TRBJ1-2; D unclear. Trimming left V 4 bases short and J 9 bases short, with 13 bases between. This CDR3 spans 12 amino acids. Per the germline V gene, CDR1 is SGHRS and CDR2 is YFSETQ. CDR3 nucleotides: TGCGCCAGCAGCATACCGGGCCCTAGCTACACCTTC. Protein sequence: CASSIPGPSYTF. The full variable domain, completed using reference TRBV5-1 and TRBJ1-2, is KAGVTQTPRYLIKTRGQQVTLSCSPISGHRSVSWYQQTPGQGLQFLFEYFSETQRNKGNFPGRFSGRQFSNSRSEMNVSTLELGDSALYLCASSIPGPSYTFGSGTRLTVV.

This clonotype was observed a handful of times. V and J are TRBV7-2 and TRBJ2-1; 9 nucleotides agree with TRBD1. Germline V CDR1 and CDR2: SGHTA, FQGNSA. CDR3 length equals 15 residues. The V gene end was trimmed by 5 bases and the J gene end by 7 bases; junction bases not matched to a gene: 9. CDR3 loop: CASSDRDRASNEQFF. CDR3 nucleotides: TGTGCCAGCAGCGACCGGGACAGGGCTAGTAATGAGCAGTTCTTC. The variable domain in full, completed from reference TRBV7-2 and TRBJ2-1, reads GAGVSQSPSNKVTEKGKDVELRCDPISGHTALYWYRQSLGQGLEFLIYFQGNSAPDKSGLPSDRFSAERTGGSVSTLTIQRTQQEDSAVYLCASSDRDRASNEQFFGPGTRLTVL.

The chain employs TRBV20-1 and TRBJ2-3; 11 nucleotides line up with TRBD2. CDR3 length: 15 amino acids. V dropped 5 bases and J dropped 6; count of bases not matched to a gene: 10. Germline loops: CDR1 DFQATT, CDR2 SNEGSKA (reference sequence). The CDR3 loop reads CSAPLAGGTGDTQYF. The CDR3 bases are TGCAGTGCTCCCCTAGCGGGGGGCACGGGGGATACGCAGTATTTT.

DNA of the CDR3: TGCGCCAGCAGCCAAGAGCCAGACAATCAGCCCCAGCATTTT. It is translated as CASSQEPDNQPQHF. This rearrangement joins TRBV4-1 to TRBJ1-5; D unresolved. CDR1 is MGHRA and CDR2 is YSYEKL in the germline V gene. CDR3 length: 14 amino acids. V lost 0 bases and J 3 bases, leaving 6 bases between the germline ends.

The chain uses TRBV9 and TRBJ2-4, with no clear D. CDR1 is SGDLS and CDR2 is YYNGEE in the germline V gene. Trimming left V 2 bases short and J 8 bases short, with 14 bases between. The CDR3 sequence is 14 residues long. CDR3 amino acids: CASSVRPKGDIQYF. The CDR3, as DNA: TGTGCCAGCAGCGTCAGGCCAAAGGGCGACATTCAGTACTTC.

This clonotype turned up a few times. The chain is built from TRBV10-3 and TRBJ1-5; D ambiguous. The CDR3 totals 13 residues. The germline V gene has CDR1 ENHRY and CDR2 SYGVKD. The V end lost 3 bases, the J end lost 1 base, and 4 bases lay between the germline ends. In DNA, the CDR3 is TGTGCCATCAGTGACGGGAGCAATCAGCCCCAGCATTTT. Translation gives CAISDGSNQPQHF.

This clonotype was seen repeatedly, ten times or more. CDR3 DNA: TGTGCCAGCAGTGAACGGGCTAGCGGCAATGAGCAGTTCTTC. This encodes CASSERASGNEQFF. The V call is TRBV2, the J call TRBJ2-1; 7 nucleotides align to TRBD2. The CDR3 totals 14 residues. Looked up from germline, CDR1 is SNHLY and CDR2 is FYNNEI. The V gene end was trimmed by 2 bases and the J gene end by 6 bases; junction bases not matched to a gene: 4.

This clonotype appeared many times. The gene calls are TRBV4-1 and TRBJ2-1; D might be TRBD1 or TRBD2, each matching 6 bases. Germline V CDR1 and CDR2: MGHRA, YSYEKL. The CDR3 extends over 16 amino acids. With 2 bases removed from V and 3 bases from J, the gap between germline ends came to 14 bases. This chain's CDR3 is CASSQIGGTFYNEQFF. The CDR3 DNA is TGCGCCAGCAGCCAAATAGGCGGGACATTCTACAATGAGCAGTTCTTC.

Many counts were recorded for this clonotype. The chain employs TRBV5-1 and TRBJ2-1, with TRBD1 matching 7 bases. V dropped 3 bases and J dropped 0; count of bases not matched to a gene: 12. Germline-derived CDR1 and CDR2 are SGHRS and YFSETQ. CDR3 length equals 18 residues. As DNA, the CDR3 is TGCGCCAGCAGCTGGAAAAGAGGACAGGATCGCTCCTACAATGAGCAGTTCTTC. This gives the protein CASSWKRGQDRSYNEQFF.

The genes are TRBV7-2 and TRBJ1-2, with 10 bases aligning to TRBD1. The CDR3 loop spans 14 amino acids. The junction had 4 bases not matched to a gene; V was cut back by 6 bases and J by 3 bases. Per germline, CDR1 SGHTA and CDR2 FQGNSA. CDR3 amino acids: CASRRTGGDYGYTF. The CDR3 DNA sequence: TGTGCCAGCAGACGGACAGGGGGAGACTATGGCTACACCTTC.

In its sample, this clonotype was seen many times. CDR3 nucleotide sequence: TGTGCCAGCAGCTTGGGGACTACGGGCAGCACAGATACGCAGTATTTT. This translates into CASSLGTTGSTDTQYF. The V gene is TRBV7-8, the J gene TRBJ2-3; 7 nucleotides match TRBD2. Germline CDR1 SGHVS, CDR2 FQNEAQ. This CDR3 is 16 amino acids long. Losses at the gene ends were 3 bases for V and 0 bases for J; bases not matched to a gene: 6.

There are many counts of this clonotype. This sequence joins TRBV14 and TRBJ2-1; 10 bases match TRBD2. The V gene's germline CDR1 is SGHDN and CDR2 FVKESK. The CDR3 spans 15 residues. V trimming: 4 bases; J trimming: 4 bases; junction bases outside the gene matches: 4. The CDR3 DNA reads TGTGCCAGCAGCCCCGGGACTAGCGCTTACAATGAGCAGTTCTTC. Its translation: CASSPGTSAYNEQFF.

V usage is TRBV9 and J usage is TRBJ1-6; TRBD1 matches 9 bases. V was clipped by 0 bases and J by 9 bases; unmatched bases: 4. CDR1 is SGDLS and CDR2 is YYNGEE in the germline V gene. The CDR3 has 15 residues. The CDR3, as DNA: TGTGCCAGCAGCGTAGAGGGACAGGGAAGTTCACCCCTCCACTTT. The encoded protein is CASSVEGQGSSPLHF. The full variable domain, rest sourced from reference TRBV9 and TRBJ1-6, is DSGVTQTPKHLITATGQRVTLRCSPRSGDLSVYWYQQSLDQGLQFLIQYYNGEERAKGNILERFSAQQFPDLHSELNLSSLELGDSALYFCASSVEGQGSSPLHFGNGTRLTVT.

This clonotype was seen a handful of times. The rearrangement uses TRBV12-3 or TRBV12-4 and TRBJ1-5; the match to TRBD1 covers 8 bases. The V and J ends lost 6 bases and 7 bases, in that order; junction bases with no gene match: 8. This CDR3 spans 14 amino acids. The DNA of the CDR3 is TGTGCCAGCAGGAAGACAGGGGAACGACAGCCCCAGCATTTT. As protein: CASRKTGERQPQHF.

The rearrangement uses TRBV7-8 and TRBJ2-5; perhaps D is TRBD1 or TRBD2 (5 bases each). The germline V and J ends were trimmed by 2 bases and 5 bases, with 12 bases remaining between them. CDR1 and CDR2 from the germline V gene are SGHVS and FQNEAQ. CDR3 length equals 14 residues. This CDR3 reads CASSLWDEGETQYF. The DNA for the CDR3 is TGTGCCAGCAGCTTATGGGATGAGGGGGAGACCCAGTACTTC.

This clonotype has at least ten counts. The chain links TRBV29-1 to TRBJ1-5; D may be TRBD1 (5 bases). Looked up from germline, CDR1 is SQVTM and CDR2 is ANQGSEA. This CDR3 is built from 14 residues. Trimming pared 6 bases from V and 0 bases from J, leaving 12 bases between. The CDR3 DNA reads as TGCAGCGTCTCGGGGCAGAGTAGCAATCAGCCCCAGCATTTT. It encodes CSVSGQSSNQPQHF.